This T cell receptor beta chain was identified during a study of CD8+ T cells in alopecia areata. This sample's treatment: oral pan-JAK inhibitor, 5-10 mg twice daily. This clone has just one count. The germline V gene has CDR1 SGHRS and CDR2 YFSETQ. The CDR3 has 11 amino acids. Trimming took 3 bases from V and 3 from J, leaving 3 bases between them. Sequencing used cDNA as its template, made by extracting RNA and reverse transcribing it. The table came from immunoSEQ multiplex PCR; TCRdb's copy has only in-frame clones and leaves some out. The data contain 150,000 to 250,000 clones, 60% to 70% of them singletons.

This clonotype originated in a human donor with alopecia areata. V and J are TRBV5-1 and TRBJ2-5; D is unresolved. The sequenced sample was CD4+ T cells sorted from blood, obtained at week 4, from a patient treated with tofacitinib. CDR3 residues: CASSSKETQYF. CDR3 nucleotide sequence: TGCGCCAGCAGCTCAAAAGAGACCCAGTACTTC.